This T cell receptor beta chain is drawn from a study of beta chain bispecific antibodies for T cell cancers (dated by TCRdb to about 2021). Broadly, across the study: Healthy donor T cells were cocultured with T cell leukemia lines and bispecific antibodies, and TRBV sequencing of the surviving cells was then used to measure how much each TRBV family was depleted. Surface TRBV12 (TRBV12-3) was expressed on Jurkat cells, and surface TRBV5-5 was expressed on HPB-ALL cells. What the authors observed across the whole study: Compared with anti-CD19, anti-TRBV12 exposure reduced the TRBV12-3 share of total TRBV signal by 98% to 99%; TRBV12-4 fell 36.5%, not significantly. Except for the targeted genes and closely related genes, all other TRBV family members appeared to be unaffected by the TRBV-directed bispecific antibodies. Every sequenced sample contained a mix of leukemia cell line cells and normal T cells, and most targeted TRBV signal came from the leukemia cells rather than from the normal T cells. Cross-reactivity of the anti-TRBV5-5 antibody with TRBV5-6 was attributed to high sequence similarity between the two genes.

In the germline V gene (reference sequence), CDR1 corresponds to SEHNR and CDR2 to FQNEAQ. V loses 5 bases, J loses 2 bases, and the germline ends lie 21 bases apart. The CDR3 runs 17 residues from the cysteine to the phenylalanine. Solely the CDR3 DNA is kept, with 51 bases framed from the first base. Unique molecular identifier barcodes were built into the libraries and used for clonotype quantification. Qiagen AllPrep DNA/RNA Micro kits were used to isolate total RNA, and an Agilent TapeStation was used to check RNA quality. TCR beta libraries were constructed by 5' RACE, in which cDNA synthesis was followed by two PCR steps with TCR beta constant-region gene-specific primers. An Illumina MiSeq platform was used to sequence the TCR beta libraries. The authors' analysis ran thus. MIGEC, MiXCR and VDJtools were used for read processing. The frequency of each clonotype was calculated as the fraction of all unique molecular identifiers in the sample that belonged to that clonotype. Any TRBV gene that IMGT lists as a pseudogene or open reading frame, and is therefore nonfunctional, such as TRBV1, TRBV12-1 and TRBV21, was left out. TCRdb handled the public reads itself, with Q25 trimming in fastp and clone calling in MiXCR, and kept productive beta chains. CDR3 protein sequences are deduplicated, and each keeps its most common genes and DNA. In this record, the V and J calls reflect TCRdb's handling and not the investigators' own analysis. For this sample there are around 19,000 distinct CDR3 sequences; approximately 2% appear just once. The ten largest clones take up under 5.5% of the sample.

This clonotype appeared many times. Its antigen specificity is not known. Base quality data are lacking; no much larger clone is found one base away. This sample's treatment or condition label indicates: alpha-V12: anti-TRBV12 scFv linked to anti-CD3 scFv. T cells were expanded from blood mononuclear cells for 3 days with either the anti-CD3 antibody OKT3 or CD3/CD28 Dynabeads. The anti-TRBV12 bispecific sample was derived from a coculture of Jurkat leukemia cells with normal T cells and was compared against an anti-CD19 bispecific control coculture. The culture conditions for expanded T cells were RPMI 1640 plus 10% fetal bovine serum, recombinant human IL-2 (about 100 IU/ml) and IL-7 (about 5.5 ng/ml). Cocultures combined approximately 5 x 10^4 normal T cells with approximately 5 x 10^4 target cells and bispecific antibody in approximately 100 ul, incubated roughly 17 hours at 37°C. Each bispecific antibody was composed of two single-chain variable fragments, which were expressed in a single-chain diabody format with a His tag. The effector T cells were obtained from healthy human donors, with peripheral blood mononuclear cells isolated from leukapheresis samples by Ficoll density gradient centrifugation.

Here the sequenced sample was healthy donor T cells cultured with leukemia cells, taken from a culture containing a bispecific antibody targeting TCR Vbeta12. The chain joins TRBV7-9 to TRBJ2-5; TRBD1 is a possible D gene, resting on 8 matching bases. The receptor's source is a human donor in good health. Some clones in this sample may be carry-over from other donors' samples. The bases are TGTGCCAGCAGCAGCATAGACAGGGGAGGGAGTCAAGAGACCCAGTACTTC. Its product reads: CASSSIDRGGSQETQYF. The CDR3, completed at both ends by the reference TRBV7-9 and TRBJ2-5 genes, gives the full variable domain DTGVSQNPRHKITKRGQNVTFRCDPISEHNRLYWYRQTLGQGPEFLTYFQNEAQLEKSRLLSDRFSAERPKGSFSTLEIQRTEQGDSAMYLCASSSIDRGGSQETQYFGPGTRLLVL.